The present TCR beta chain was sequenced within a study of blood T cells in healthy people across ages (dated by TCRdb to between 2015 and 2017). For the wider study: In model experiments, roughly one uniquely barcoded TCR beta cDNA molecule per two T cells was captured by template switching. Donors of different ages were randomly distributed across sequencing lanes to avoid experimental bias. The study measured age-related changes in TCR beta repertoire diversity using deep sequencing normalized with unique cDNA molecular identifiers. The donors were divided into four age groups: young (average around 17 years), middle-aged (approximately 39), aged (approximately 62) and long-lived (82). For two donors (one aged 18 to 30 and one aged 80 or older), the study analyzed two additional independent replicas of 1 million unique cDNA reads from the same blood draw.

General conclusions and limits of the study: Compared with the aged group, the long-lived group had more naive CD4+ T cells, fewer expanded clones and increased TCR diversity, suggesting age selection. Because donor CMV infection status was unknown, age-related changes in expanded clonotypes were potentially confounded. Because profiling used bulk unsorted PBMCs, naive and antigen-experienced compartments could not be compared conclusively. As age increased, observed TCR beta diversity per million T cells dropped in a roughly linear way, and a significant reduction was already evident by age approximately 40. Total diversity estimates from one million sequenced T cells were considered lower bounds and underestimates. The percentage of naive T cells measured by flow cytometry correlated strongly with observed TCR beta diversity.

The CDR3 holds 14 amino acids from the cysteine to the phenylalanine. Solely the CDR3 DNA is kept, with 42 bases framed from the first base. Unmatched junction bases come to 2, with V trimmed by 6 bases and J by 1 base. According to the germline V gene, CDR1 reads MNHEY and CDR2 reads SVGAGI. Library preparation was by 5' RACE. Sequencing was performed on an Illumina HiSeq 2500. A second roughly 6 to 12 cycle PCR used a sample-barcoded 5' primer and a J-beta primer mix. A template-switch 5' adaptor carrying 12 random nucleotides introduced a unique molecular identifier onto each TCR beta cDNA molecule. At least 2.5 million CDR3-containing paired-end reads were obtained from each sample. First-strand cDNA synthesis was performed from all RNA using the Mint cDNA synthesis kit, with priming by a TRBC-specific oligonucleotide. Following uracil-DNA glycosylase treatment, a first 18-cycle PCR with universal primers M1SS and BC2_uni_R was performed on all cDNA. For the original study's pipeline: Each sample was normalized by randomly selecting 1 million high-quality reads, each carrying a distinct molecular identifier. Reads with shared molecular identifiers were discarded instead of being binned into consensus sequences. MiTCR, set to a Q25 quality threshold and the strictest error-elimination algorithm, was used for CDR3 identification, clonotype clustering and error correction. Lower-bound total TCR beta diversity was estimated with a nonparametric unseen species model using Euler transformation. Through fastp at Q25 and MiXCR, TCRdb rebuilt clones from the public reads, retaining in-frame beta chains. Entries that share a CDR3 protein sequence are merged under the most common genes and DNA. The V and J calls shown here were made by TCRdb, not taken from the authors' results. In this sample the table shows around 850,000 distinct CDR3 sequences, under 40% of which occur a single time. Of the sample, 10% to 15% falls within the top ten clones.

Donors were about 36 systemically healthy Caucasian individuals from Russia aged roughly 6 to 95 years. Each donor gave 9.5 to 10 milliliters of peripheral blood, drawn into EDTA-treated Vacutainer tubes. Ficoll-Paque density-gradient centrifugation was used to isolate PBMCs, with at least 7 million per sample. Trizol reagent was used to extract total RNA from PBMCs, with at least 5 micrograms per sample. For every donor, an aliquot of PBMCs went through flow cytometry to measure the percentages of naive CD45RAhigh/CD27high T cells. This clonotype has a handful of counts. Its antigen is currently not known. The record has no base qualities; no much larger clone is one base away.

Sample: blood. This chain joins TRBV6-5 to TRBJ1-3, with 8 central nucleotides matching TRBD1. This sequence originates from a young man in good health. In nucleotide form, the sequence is TGTGCCAGCAGATGGACAGGGTCTGGAAACACCATATATTTT. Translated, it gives CASRWTGSGNTIYF.